The 18 T cell receptor beta chains listed next were all sequenced from one sample in a study of OX40 agonist ivuxolimab in advanced cancers. Sequencing was performed with immunoSEQ multiplex PCR; in TCRdb, only in-frame clones are kept and a portion is missing. The repertoire has roughly 61,000 clones, about 83% of them found once; the top ten carry 0.7% to 0.9%. This material consisted of CD4+ or CD8+ T cells sorted from blood, taken in a trial of the OX40 agonist ivuxolimab. These TCRs come from an adult with an advanced solid tumor such as melanoma, head and neck, liver or kidney cancer.

This clone is a singleton in its sample. DNA of the CDR3: TGTGCTAGTGGTGACCTCGCGCTCAGCTCTGGAAACACCATATATTTT. Its translation is CASGDLALSSGNTIYF. The J gene is TRBJ1-3, the V gene TRBV12-5; unclear D gene. Germline lookup yields CDR1 LGHNT and CDR2 FRNRAP. With 5 bases removed from V and 0 bases from J, the gap between germline ends came to 14 bases. This CDR3 is built from 16 residues.

This clone was observed a few times. V is TRBV5-6 and J is TRBJ2-1, with D unclear. Germline CDR1 is SGHDT and CDR2 is YYEEEE. V lost 0 bases to trimming and J lost 6 bases, with 7 bases between them. The CDR3 covers 13 residues. CDR3 nucleotides: TGTGCCAGCAGCTTGGACAGACGCAATGAGCAGTTCTTC. It encodes CASSLDRRNEQFF.

This rearrangement joins TRBV5-6 to TRBJ2-1; perhaps TRBD1 as D (5 bases). Germline CDR1 and CDR2: SGHDT and YYEEEE. V lost 0 bases and J lost 15, with 13 bases in between. The CDR3 is made up of 12 amino acids. CDR3 sequence: CASSLARGNAFF. The CDR3 nucleotides read TGTGCCAGCAGCTTGGCAAGGGGTAATGCGTTCTTC.

This chain uses TRBV6-6 with TRBJ1-3; D may be TRBD1 (5 bases). The germline V gene has CDR1 MNHNY and CDR2 SVGAGI (reference sequence). CDR3 length equals 15 residues. Trimming cost V 6 bases and J 0 bases, with 12 bases left between them. The CDR3 DNA reads TGTGCCAGCAGCACGGGACTCCTCTCTGGAAACACCATATATTTT. This translates into CASSTGLLSGNTIYF.

The chain combines TRBV27 with TRBJ1-2; D is perhaps TRBD1 (5 bases). Germline CDR1 reads MNHEY; CDR2 reads SMNVEV (reference sequence). V lost 5 bases and J lost 8, with 21 bases in between. The CDR3 covers 15 residues. The CDR3 sequence: CASSPGFRDGFGYTF. Here the CDR3 DNA reads TGTGCCAGCAGTCCCGGGTTCCGGGACGGATTCGGCTACACCTTC.

The count of this clone is one. V gene TRBV6-6 combines with J gene TRBJ2-1, with TRBD1 matching over 11 bases. V was pared by 7 bases and J by 10 bases, with 12 bases of the junction left unmatched. Germline V gene data show CDR1 as MNHNY and CDR2 as SVGAGI (reference sequence). The CDR3 runs to 15 residues. CDR3 in amino acids: CASKNPGQGVSEQFF. DNA of the CDR3: TGTGCCAGCAAGAATCCGGGACAGGGGGTAAGCGAGCAGTTCTTC.

This rearrangement joins TRBV19 to TRBJ1-1, with D possibly TRBD1 on 6 matching bases. Trimming pared 0 bases from V and 6 bases from J, leaving 8 bases between. This CDR3 region has 13 residues. Germline V lookup: CDR1 LNHDA, CDR2 SQIVND (reference sequence). CDR3 sequence (DNA): TGTGCCAGTAGTATAGACGAGGGGGCTGAAGCTTTCTTT. Translating it yields CASSIDEGAEAFF.

This clone was recorded a few times. V usage is TRBV6-5 and J usage is TRBJ1-1; D not resolved. CDR1 and CDR2 from the germline V gene are MNHEY and SVGAGI. With 0 bases removed from V and 0 bases from J, the gap between germline ends came to 11 bases. This CDR3 spans 16 amino acids. The CDR3 DNA reads TGTGCCAGCAGTTACTCGTGGCACTGGATGAACACTGAAGCTTTCTTT. This encodes CASSYSWHWMNTEAFF.

For the CDR3, the DNA is TGTGCCAGTAGTCCCACAGGGATAACTTCACCCCTCCACTTT. Translated: CASSPTGITSPLHF. The chain couples TRBV19 to TRBJ1-6; possibly TRBD1 for D (6 bases). The length of the CDR3 is 14 residues. Germline CDR1 is LNHDA and CDR2 is SQIVND (reference sequence). Deletions cut 5 bases from V and 9 bases from J, with 14 bases between. Together with reference TRBV19 and TRBJ1-6, the CDR3 gives the full variable domain: DGGITQSPKYLFRKEGQNVTLSCEQNLNHDAMYWYRQDPGQGLRLIYYSQIVNDFQKGDIAEGYSVSREKKESFPLTVTSAQKNPTAFYLCASSPTGITSPLHFGNGTRLTVT.

The chain links TRBV10-2 to TRBJ1-2, with D perhaps TRBD1 (6 bases). Germline values: CDR1 WSHSY, CDR2 SAAADI. Trimming removed 3 bases at V and 0 bases at J, with 14 bases between. The CDR3 is 16 residues long. In nucleotides, the CDR3 is TGCGCCAGCAGTGATGTTGGGGCAGGGGCTAACTATGGCTACACCTTC. Translated, it gives CASSDVGAGANYGYTF.

The rearrangement uses TRBV7-9 and TRBJ1-2; D not resolved. The germline V gene has CDR1 SEHNR and CDR2 FQNEAQ (reference sequence). The CDR3 runs 15 residues. Deletions cut 1 base from V and 2 bases from J, with 11 bases between. The CDR3 sequence: CASSLVRPINYGYTF. DNA for the CDR3: TGTGCCAGCAGCTTAGTTAGACCGATAAACTATGGCTACACCTTC. Based on the CDR3 plus reference TRBV7-9 and TRBJ1-2, the full variable domain is DTGVSQNPRHKITKRGQNVTFRCDPISEHNRLYWYRQTLGQGPEFLTYFQNEAQLEKSRLLSDRFSAERPKGSFSTLEIQRTEQGDSAMYLCASSLVRPINYGYTFGSGTRLTVV.

The rearrangement uses TRBV18 and TRBJ2-6, with D unresolved. CDR3 size: 16 residues. From germline, CDR1 is KGHSH and CDR2 LQKENI. Trimming stripped 4 bases from V and 0 bases from J, with 10 bases between. CDR3 sequence: CASSQATPSGANVLTF. The CDR3 DNA sequence: TGTGCCAGCTCACAAGCTACTCCCTCTGGGGCCAACGTCCTGACTTTC.

The chain links TRBV6-5 to TRBJ2-3; either TRBD1 or TRBD2 may fit D (5 bases each). V lost 0 bases and J lost 3, with 10 bases in between. There are 15 residues in the CDR3. Germline CDR1 reads MNHEY; CDR2 reads SVGAGI. This CDR3 reads CASSYSYWGTDTQYF. The CDR3 nucleotides read TGTGCCAGCAGTTACTCCTACTGGGGGACAGATACGCAGTATTTT.

The chain links TRBV5-6 to TRBJ1-3, with 10 bases that match TRBD1. The CDR3 spans 15 residues. Germline CDR1 is SGHDT and CDR2 is YYEEEE. V lost 4 bases, J lost 2 bases, and 3 bases stayed unmatched. The CDR3 loop reads CASSAGTGAGNTIYF. The CDR3 DNA is TGTGCCAGCAGCGCTGGGACAGGGGCTGGAAACACCATATATTTT.

Only a few counts were recorded for this clone. The CDR3 loop reads CAISAYGGTGLAGVSGEQFF. The CDR3 DNA reads as TGTGCCATCAGTGCTTATGGCGGGACTGGGCTAGCGGGAGTTAGTGGTGAGCAGTTCTTC. The chain couples TRBV10-3 to TRBJ2-1; 10 nucleotides match TRBD2. V was pared by 4 bases and J by 9 bases, with 24 bases of the junction left unmatched. The CDR3 has 20 residues. Germline V gene data show CDR1 as ENHRY and CDR2 as SYGVKD.

The chain couples TRBV7-2 to TRBJ2-1, with D perhaps TRBD2 (6 bases). The CDR3 spans 15 residues. The germline V gene has CDR1 SGHTA and CDR2 FQGNSA. The ends were cut back, 6 bases at V and 6 bases at J, with 18 bases in the middle. CDR3 coding DNA: TGTGCCAGCAGGAATCCGGGACTTCGACTCAATGAGCAGTTCTTC. Protein product: CASRNPGLRLNEQFF.

This sequence joins TRBV5-4 and TRBJ2-2, with 11 bases identical to TRBD2. This CDR3 comprises 15 residues. J was trimmed by 6 bases and V by 2 bases; bases with no gene match: 3. CDR1 is SGHNT, CDR2 YYREEE, per germline (reference sequence). This CDR3 is CASSFTSGGAGELFF. The CDR3 DNA reads as TGTGCCAGCAGCTTCACTAGCGGGGGAGCCGGGGAGCTGTTTTTT.

The V and J genes are TRBV5-1 and TRBJ2-7; D may match TRBD1 or TRBD2 (6 bases each). Trimming cost V 5 bases and J 5 bases, with 14 bases left between them. The CDR3 runs to 13 residues. Germline CDR1 is SGHRS and CDR2 is YFSETQ. The CDR3 nucleotides are TGCGCCAGCAGGACTATCGGGGGCAACGAGCAGTACTTC. It encodes CASRTIGGNEQYF.